Presented here are 25 T cell receptor beta chains from one specimen sequenced in a study of blood T cell repertoires in COVID-19. Profiled with immunoSEQ multiplex PCR; TCRdb holds only in-frame clones, not every one. The sample yields over 250,000 clones, less than 90% seen once. Material for sequencing was peripheral blood. The receptor set was obtained from a woman aged 70-85 years with COVID-19, enrolled during active disease.

J is TRBJ2-2 and V is TRBV9; D perhaps matches TRBD1 (6 bases). The CDR3 consists of 16 residues. Trimming pared 4 bases from V and 4 bases from J, leaving 17 bases between. Germline CDR1 reads SGDLS; CDR2 reads YYNGEE. CDR3 sequence (DNA): TGTGCCAGCAGCCACAGGGAAGGGGACGCCACCGGGGAGCTGTTTTTT. Translated: CASSHREGDATGELFF.

J is TRBJ2-7 and V is TRBV12-5; TRBD1 matches 9 bases. CDR1 and CDR2 (germline): LGHNT, FRNRAP. The CDR3 consists of 15 residues. Trimming at V came to 5 bases and at J to 4 bases, leaving 9 bases not matched to a gene. The CDR3 DNA reads as TGTGCTAGTGGTCAAACAGGGGGCAGAGCATACGAGCAGTACTTC. Protein product: CASGQTGGRAYEQYF.

The chain employs TRBV6-5 and TRBJ2-2; 7 bases fit TRBD2. The CDR3 consists of 16 residues. The ends lost 0 bases at V and 4 bases at J; junction bases unmatched: 5. Per germline, CDR1 MNHEY and CDR2 SVGAGI. The CDR3 region has the DNA TGTGCCAGCAGTTACTCGGCGGGGGAAAGCACCGGGGAGCTGTTTTTT. Protein sequence: CASSYSAGESTGELFF.

The CDR3 spells CASSLGGGDSYEQYF. The CDR3 DNA is TGTGCCAGCAGCTTAGGTGGGGGGGACTCCTACGAGCAGTACTTC. The chain couples TRBV7-9 to TRBJ2-7; 7 bases match TRBD2. The germline V gene has CDR1 SEHNR and CDR2 FQNEAQ (reference sequence). The CDR3 spans 15 residues. The ends lost 1 base at V and 0 bases at J; junction bases unmatched: 3.

This chain uses TRBV12-3 or TRBV12-4 with TRBJ2-3; no clear D gene. The CDR3 loop spans 13 amino acids. With 7 bases removed from V and 2 bases from J, the gap between germline ends came to 10 bases. CDR3 DNA: TGTGCCAGCACCTACCCCAACACAGATACGCAGTATTTT. Amino acid sequence: CASTYPNTDTQYF.

The rearrangement uses TRBV2 and TRBJ1-3; 11 bases are shared with TRBD1. V lost 10 bases, J lost 2 bases, and 10 bases stayed unmatched. Germline V gives CDR1 SNHLY, CDR2 FYNNEI. The CDR3 extends over 16 amino acids. The DNA for the CDR3 is TGTGCCAACGCTGCGACGGGACAGGGGGCTGGAAACACCATATATTTT. Protein sequence: CANAATGQGAGNTIYF.

This chain links TRBV6-5 with TRBJ1-1; D is perhaps TRBD1 (6 bases). Trimming removed 6 bases at V and 3 bases at J, with 11 bases between. This CDR3 comprises 13 residues. Germline CDR1 MNHEY, CDR2 SVGAGI. The CDR3: CASSPGQYTEAFF. The CDR3 nucleotides are TGTGCCAGCAGCCCCGGACAGTACACTGAAGCTTTCTTT.

A remark on this clone: Other DNA sequences from this sample encode an identical CDR3 as well. In DNA form, the CDR3 reads TGTGCCAGTAGTGGACAGGGGAACTATGGCTACACCTTC. It translates to CASSGQGNYGYTF. V gene TRBV19 combines with J gene TRBJ1-2; 9 nucleotides line up with TRBD1. V shed 5 bases, J shed 2 bases, and the junction held 0 bases outside the gene matches. The CDR3 length is 13 residues. Germline V CDR1 and CDR2: LNHDA, SQIVND (reference sequence).

This clone was seen once. V usage is TRBV15 and J usage is TRBJ2-7, with D tentatively TRBD1 (6 bases). The V gene's germline CDR1 is LNHNV and CDR2 YYDKDF (reference sequence). V was cut by 2 bases and J by 2 bases, with 13 bases left in between. The CDR3 length is 15 residues. The CDR3 reads CATSRRSGAPYEQYF. CDR3 bases: TGTGCCACCAGCAGACGGTCAGGGGCCCCCTACGAGCAGTACTTC.

The chain couples TRBV7-2 to TRBJ2-7; D is undetermined. CDR1 is SGHTA and CDR2 is FQGNSA in the germline V gene. The CDR3 spans 12 residues. Trimming removed 1 base at V and 6 bases at J, with 7 bases between. Written as DNA, the CDR3 is TGTGCCAGCAGCTTAGGTCTGCGCGAGCAGTACTTC. The encoded protein is CASSLGLREQYF. The full variable domain, completed using reference TRBV7-2 and TRBJ2-7, is GAGVSQSPSNKVTEKGKDVELRCDPISGHTALYWYRQSLGQGLEFLIYFQGNSAPDKSGLPSDRFSAERTGGSVSTLTIQRTQQEDSAVYLCASSLGLREQYFGPGTRLTVT.

The V gene is TRBV7-8, the J gene TRBJ1-2; D is possibly TRBD1 (6 bases). CDR3 size: 15 residues. Trimming removed 2 bases at V and 4 bases at J, with 14 bases between. The germline gives CDR1 SGHVS, CDR2 FQNEAQ. This chain's CDR3 is CASSLSGDGSYGYTF. DNA for the CDR3: TGTGCCAGCAGCTTATCAGGGGATGGGAGCTATGGCTACACCTTC. The entire variable domain, with the rest obtained from reference TRBV7-8 and TRBJ1-2, is as follows: GAGVSQSPRYKVAKRGQDVALRCDPISGHVSLFWYQQALGQGPEFLTYFQNEAQLDKSGLPSDRFFAERPEGSVSTLKIQRTQQEDSAVYLCASSLSGDGSYGYTFGSGTRLTVV.

This clone was counted a single time. The rearrangement links TRBV6-5 to TRBJ1-1, with TRBD1 identical over 8 bases. The V segment lost 7 bases and the J segment 4 bases; nucleotides outside the gene matches: 5. The CDR3 is 13 amino acids. The V gene's germline CDR1 is MNHEY and CDR2 SVGAGI. The CDR3 DNA reads TGTGCCAGCACCGCAGGGGGCCCCACTGAAGCTTTCTTT. Translation gives CASTAGGPTEAFF.

The CDR3 spells CATSDPSGAGETQYF. CDR3 DNA: TGTGCCACCAGTGATCCGAGCGGGGCGGGAGAGACCCAGTACTTC. The chain couples TRBV24-1 to TRBJ2-5; TRBD2 matches 7 bases. In germline, CDR1 is KGHDR, CDR2 SFDVKD. With V trimmed by 3 bases and J by 4 bases, 7 bases remained unmatched. The CDR3 loop spans 15 amino acids.

This clone was found once. This chain joins TRBV6-6 and TRBJ1-4, with D possibly TRBD1 on 6 matching bases. The CDR3 has 15 residues. Germline CDR1 is MNHNY and CDR2 is SVGAGI (reference sequence). V was shortened by 6 bases and J by 0 bases, with 11 bases between the two germline ends. This CDR3 is CASRPGTPTNEKLFF. As DNA, the CDR3 is TGTGCCAGCAGACCGGGGACACCAACTAATGAAAAACTGTTTTTT.

The chain carries TRBV5-6 and TRBJ2-7, with a weak D call TRBD1 (6 bases). This CDR3 comprises 16 residues. Germline CDR1 reads SGHDT; CDR2 reads YYEEEE. The V end lost 1 base, the J end lost 2 bases, and 16 bases lay between the germline ends. The CDR3: CASSLNSGAVTYEQYF. The CDR3 DNA reads TGTGCCAGCAGCTTGAACTCAGGGGCGGTTACCTACGAGCAGTACTTC. Full variable domain (missing parts from reference TRBV5-6 and TRBJ2-7): DAGVTQSPTHLIKTRGQQVTLRCSPKSGHDTVSWYQQALGQGPQFIFQYYEEEERQRGNFPDRFSGHQFPNYSSELNVNALLLGDSALYLCASSLNSGAVTYEQYFGPGTRLTVT.

There are a few counts of this clone. The V call is TRBV5-6, the J call TRBJ1-1, with D possibly TRBD1 on 6 matching bases. Trimming cost V 2 bases and J 8 bases, with 16 bases left between them. The CDR3 extends over 14 amino acids. The germline V gene has CDR1 SGHDT and CDR2 YYEEEE. The CDR3 sequence is CASSFRGSTGEAFF. CDR3 nucleotide sequence: TGTGCCAGCAGCTTCAGGGGATCCACGGGGGAAGCTTTCTTT.

The V gene is TRBV2, the J gene TRBJ1-1, with 8 bases lining up with TRBD1. Trimming cost V 3 bases and J 1 base; bases outside gene matches: 7. CDR1 and CDR2 from the germline V gene are SNHLY and FYNNEI. The CDR3 sequence is 16 residues long. The CDR3 nucleotides are TGTGCCAGCAGTGAGGCCCAGGGGGCCGGGAACACTGAAGCTTTCTTT. Protein product: CASSEAQGAGNTEAFF. Full variable domain (missing parts from reference TRBV2 and TRBJ1-1): EPEVTQTPSHQVTQMGQEVILRCVPISNHLYFYWYRQILGQKVEFLVSFYNNEISEKSEIFDDQFSVERPDGSNFTLKIRSTKLEDSAMYFCASSEAQGAGNTEAFFGQGTRLTVV.

V usage is TRBV6-5 and J usage is TRBJ1-2, with D perhaps TRBD1 (5 bases). The CDR3 contains 14 residues. V was pared by 8 bases and J by 8 bases, with 21 bases between. CDR1 is MNHEY, CDR2 SVGAGI, per germline. CDR3 in amino acids: CASRYYRERDGYTF. Here the CDR3 DNA reads TGTGCCAGCCGCTATTACCGGGAGAGGGACGGCTACACCTTC.

The CDR3 is CASSFTGVQDTIYF. CDR3 coding DNA: TGTGCCAGCAGCTTTACAGGGGTACAGGACACCATATATTTT. The rearrangement joins TRBV7-2 to TRBJ1-3; 7 nucleotides line up with TRBD1. The CDR3 is 14 amino acids. From germline, CDR1 is SGHTA and CDR2 FQGNSA. The V gene end was trimmed by 3 bases and the J gene end by 8 bases; junction bases not matched to a gene: 7. Looking up the rest from reference TRBV7-2 and TRBJ1-3 gives the full variable domain: GAGVSQSPSNKVTEKGKDVELRCDPISGHTALYWYRQSLGQGLEFLIYFQGNSAPDKSGLPSDRFSAERTGGSVSTLTIQRTQQEDSAVYLCASSFTGVQDTIYFGEGSWLTVV.

The V and J genes are TRBV7-2 and TRBJ2-7, with 8 positions matching TRBD1. The CDR3 contains 16 residues. After removal of 2 bases from V and 2 bases from J, the junction contained 8 bases not matched to a gene. The germline V gene has CDR1 SGHTA and CDR2 FQGNSA. The CDR3 DNA reads as TGTGCCAGCAGCTTACGGACAGGGATCGGAACCTACGAGCAGTACTTC. Amino acid sequence: CASSLRTGIGTYEQYF. The complete variable domain, with remaining parts taken from reference TRBV7-2 and TRBJ2-7, reads GAGVSQSPSNKVTEKGKDVELRCDPISGHTALYWYRQSLGQGLEFLIYFQGNSAPDKSGLPSDRFSAERTGGSVSTLTIQRTQQEDSAVYLCASSLRTGIGTYEQYFGPGTRLTVT.

Of note for this clone: Different DNA sequences within this sample yield the same CDR3. The genes are TRBV5-8 and TRBJ1-1; 8 bases agree with TRBD1. Germline lookup yields CDR1 SGHTS and CDR2 YDEGEE. This CDR3 contains 14 residues. V was pared by 4 bases and J by 5 bases, with 7 bases of the junction left unmatched. The CDR3, as DNA: TGTGCCAGCAGCCCACGGACAGGGCGGACTGAAGCTTTCTTT. Translating gives CASSPRTGRTEAFF.

The chain employs TRBV24-1 and TRBJ1-5; D might be TRBD1 (6 bases). Germline V gene data show CDR1 as KGHDR and CDR2 as SFDVKD. The CDR3 is 16 residues long. The CDR3 DNA reads as TGTGTCCCAAACACAGGGATGAAATATAGCAATCAGCCCCAGCATTTT. The encoded protein is CVPNTGMKYSNQPQHF.

The chain joins TRBV3-1 (or the pseudogene TRBV3-2) to TRBJ2-7; D is undetermined. This CDR3 has 11 amino acids. Germline V gives CDR1 LGHDT, CDR2 YNNKEL (reference sequence). Between the trimmed V and J ends, which lost 4 bases and 9 bases, there was a span of 10 bases. Here the CDR3 DNA reads TGTGCCAGCAGCCTCGGGTTGGGGCAGTACTTC. It yields the protein CASSLGLGQYF.

A single count supports this clone. This chain joins TRBV28 and TRBJ1-4, with a possible D match to TRBD1 (6 bases). There are 15 residues in the CDR3. Germline CDR1 is MDHEN and CDR2 is SYDVKM. Trimming pared 2 bases from V and 12 bases from J, leaving 19 bases between. CDR3 DNA sequence: TGTGCCAGCAGTTTAACTCTCCAGGGGATCACGGAACTGTTTTTT. This codes for CASSLTLQGITELFF.

This sequence joins TRBV18 and TRBJ1-1; D might be TRBD1 (6 bases). CDR3 length equals 14 residues. Trimming cost V 3 bases and J 2 bases, with 10 bases left between them. Germline CDR1 is KGHSH and CDR2 is LQKENI. CDR3 protein: CASSPGQLNTEAFF. The CDR3 region has the DNA TGTGCCAGCTCACCCGGACAGTTAAACACTGAAGCTTTCTTT.